The 32 T cell receptor beta chains below all came from one sample that was sequenced in a study of vaccination and CD4 T cells after COVID-19. Sequencing of the DNA from cultured CD4+ T cells was carried out with the Oncomine TCR Beta short-read assay. TCRdb re-called the PCR reads through MiXCR, storing one row per CDR3 protein. The sample has 7,000 to 8,000 distinct CDR3 sequences; about 59% are singletons. No antigens are known for them. Indicated treatment: approximately 11-day PBMC culture with coronavirus spike peptide pools or control peptides (ViraFEST assay). The source material was CD4+ T cells from blood, cultured in vitro. The source is a human donor who had recovered from COVID-19.

In its sample, this clonotype was seen a few times. The CDR3 spells CASSMGRAGPRPQHF. In DNA, the CDR3 is TGTGCCAGCAGTATGGGACGGGCCGGTCCGCGGCCCCAGCATTTT. The J gene is TRBJ1-5, the V gene TRBV6-1, with D maybe TRBD1 (5 bases). This CDR3 region has 15 residues. Per germline, CDR1 MNHNS and CDR2 SASEGT. V lost 5 bases and J lost 9, with 20 bases in between.

The genes are TRBV11-2 and TRBJ2-7; D is perhaps TRBD2 (7 bases). With 0 bases removed from V and 1 base from J, the gap between germline ends came to 13 bases. This CDR3 comprises 16 residues. Germline V gene sequence: CDR1 SGHAT, CDR2 FQNNGV. CDR3 DNA: TGTGCCAGCAGCTTAGATCGGGGGGCGTCGTCCTACGAGCAGTACTTC. It specifies CASSLDRGASSYEQYF.

The rearrangement uses TRBV1 and TRBJ1-1; the table calls TRBD1, which could not be checked here. TRBV1 constitutes a pseudogene. This CDR3 has 16 residues. The CDR3 spells CTSSLDSPARNTEAFF. The CDR3 nucleotides are TGCACCAGCAGCCTGGACAGCCCCGCGAGGAACACTGAAGCTTTCTTT.

The gene calls are TRBV7-2 and TRBJ2-5; a weak D match, TRBD1 (6 bases). This CDR3 has 15 residues. Germline V gives CDR1 SGHTA, CDR2 FQGNSA. V was pared by 5 bases and J by 1 base, with 14 bases between. CDR3 residues: CASSQGYSTQETQYF. CDR3 DNA: TGTGCCAGCAGCCAGGGGTATAGCACCCAAGAGACCCAGTACTTC.

This clonotype was picked up a small number of times. The chain carries TRBV20-1 and TRBJ2-7; 7 bases align to TRBD2. Per the germline V gene, CDR1 is DFQATT and CDR2 is SNEGSKA (reference sequence). After removal of 6 bases from V and 5 bases from J, the junction contained 7 bases not matched to a gene. The CDR3 contains 12 residues. As DNA, the CDR3 is TGCAGTGCCCCTAGGGAGGGCCACGAGCAGTACTTC. Residues: CSAPREGHEQYF.

This chain connects TRBV7-2 to TRBJ2-7, with D perhaps being TRBD1 or TRBD2 (5 bases each). CDR1 is SGHTA, CDR2 FQGNSA, per germline. Trimming pared 2 bases from V and 6 bases from J, leaving 11 bases between. This CDR3 region has 13 residues. The CDR3 DNA follows: TGTGCCAGCAGCTTAATGGGGGAAGGCGAGCAGTACTTC. It translates to CASSLMGEGEQYF.

CDR3 amino acids: CSAREMTGVWDEQYF. DNA of the CDR3: TGCAGTGCTAGAGAGATGACAGGGGTGTGGGACGAGCAGTACTTC. The chain couples TRBV20-1 to TRBJ2-7; 8 positions agree with TRBD1. CDR3 length equals 15 residues. Trimming took 0 bases from V and 5 from J; bases not matched to a gene: 9. Looked up from germline, CDR1 is DFQATT and CDR2 is SNEGSKA (reference sequence).

The chain has TRBV27 and TRBJ2-3; D remains ambiguous. The CDR3 has 13 amino acids. V was cut by 6 bases and J by 4 bases, with 11 bases left in between. CDR1 and CDR2 (germline): MNHEY, SMNVEV (reference sequence). Here the CDR3 DNA reads TGTGCCAGCAGCCAGCAGGCCGCAGATACGCAGTATTTT. It codes for CASSQQAADTQYF.

The chain recombines TRBV28 with TRBJ2-7, with unresolved D. V was pared by 4 bases and J by 7 bases, with 14 bases between. CDR3 length: 13 amino acids. Germline CDR1 reads MDHEN; CDR2 reads SYDVKM. The CDR3 DNA sequence: TGTGCCAGCAGTTGGAACAGACGTGAGGAGCAGTACTTC. This translates into CASSWNRREEQYF.

The chain has TRBV6-1 and TRBJ1-1; D possibly corresponds to TRBD1 (5 bases). The ends were cut back, 5 bases at V and 1 base at J, with 8 bases in the middle. This CDR3 region has 13 residues. CDR1 is MNHNS and CDR2 is SASEGT in the germline V gene. The CDR3 spells CASSKTGNTEAFF. CDR3 coding DNA: TGTGCCAGCAGTAAAACAGGGAACACTGAAGCTTTCTTT.

The rearrangement joins TRBV11-3 to TRBJ2-2; TRBD2 might be the D (5 bases). With 0 bases removed from V and 5 bases from J, the gap between germline ends came to 7 bases. Germline V gene data show CDR1 as SGHNT and CDR2 as YENEEA. This CDR3 is 14 amino acids long. The CDR3 DNA sequence: TGTGCCAGCAGCTTAGATCCGGGGACCGGGGAGCTGTTTTTT. This codes for CASSLDPGTGELFF.

The chain links TRBV20-1 to TRBJ2-7, with 10 nucleotides matching TRBD1. V lost 6 bases and J lost 6; bases outside the gene matches: 8. Germline-derived CDR1 and CDR2 are DFQATT and SNEGSKA (reference sequence). The CDR3 is 13 amino acids. This CDR3 reads CSAPGQGKCEQYF. The CDR3 region has the DNA TGCAGTGCCCCGGGACAGGGGAAGTGCGAGCAGTACTTC.

The chain joins TRBV7-9 to TRBJ2-6, with TRBD1 matching over 11 bases. J gave up 0 bases and V 5 bases, and 9 bases lay outside the gene matches. The germline gives CDR1 SEHNR, CDR2 FQNEAQ (reference sequence). The CDR3 length is 19 residues. The CDR3 coding sequence is TGTGCCAGCAGCCCCCCTGGACAGGGGGCCTTCTCTGGGGCCAACGTCCTGACTTTC. Translation: CASSPPGQGAFSGANVLTF.

The chain is built from TRBV7-8 and TRBJ2-5; a possible D gene is TRBD2 (5 bases). Germline V gives CDR1 SGHVS, CDR2 FQNEAQ. Trimming removed 5 bases from V and 1 base from J, with 11 bases in between. The CDR3 consists of 14 residues. The CDR3 sequence is CASSALVLQETQYF. The CDR3, as DNA: TGTGCCAGCAGCGCACTAGTCCTCCAAGAGACCCAGTACTTC.

V gene TRBV15 combines with J gene TRBJ2-6; the D is unclear. V was shortened by 0 bases and J by 2 bases, with 17 bases between the two germline ends. Germline values: CDR1 LNHNV, CDR2 YYDKDF (reference sequence). This CDR3 is built from 19 residues. CDR3 loop: CATSRDRSVGGAGANVLTF. CDR3 nucleotide sequence: TGTGCCACCAGCAGAGATAGGTCGGTTGGTGGTGCTGGGGCCAACGTCCTGACTTTC.

The chain recombines TRBV10-3 with TRBJ2-2, with 9 bases aligning to TRBD2. The CDR3 contains 14 residues. Germline CDR1 reads ENHRY; CDR2 reads SYGVKD. Unmatched junction bases numbered 6, after V lost 6 bases and J lost 7 bases. The CDR3 is CAIRPSGTDGELFF. CDR3 sequence (DNA): TGTGCCATCAGGCCTAGCGGGACTGACGGGGAGCTGTTTTTT.

The genes are TRBV7-2 and TRBJ2-5; D assignment may be TRBD1 or TRBD2 (5 bases each). The germline gives CDR1 SGHTA, CDR2 FQGNSA. This CDR3 comprises 15 residues. V shed 5 bases and J shed 5 bases, with 18 bases lying between them. CDR3 sequence: CASSTPPGTAETQYF. CDR3 DNA: TGTGCCAGCAGCACCCCGCCCGGGACCGCGGAGACCCAGTACTTC.

The chain carries TRBV6-1 and TRBJ1-5; D is perhaps TRBD1 (5 bases). CDR1 is MNHNS and CDR2 is SASEGT in the germline V gene. V gave up 10 bases and J gave up 5 bases, with 15 bases separating them. The CDR3 contains 13 residues. The DNA of the CDR3 is TGTGCCACCCACGCAGGGTGGGATCAGCCCCAGCATTTT. Its translation is CATHAGWDQPQHF.

The J gene is TRBJ1-1, the V gene TRBV6-2 or TRBV6-3, with D possibly TRBD1 on 6 matching bases. This CDR3 is 14 amino acids long. Trimming took off 2 bases at V and 5 bases at J, with 12 bases between the two ends. Per the germline V gene, CDR1 is MNHEY and CDR2 is SVGEGT. The CDR3 loop is CASSYKSGVTEAFF. The CDR3 DNA is TGTGCCAGCAGTTACAAGTCAGGGGTGACTGAAGCTTTCTTT.

The genes are TRBV6-2 or TRBV6-3 and TRBJ2-5, with 7 nucleotides matching TRBD2. The CDR3 is made up of 14 amino acids. Trimming removed 11 bases from V and 1 base from J; junction bases left unmatched: 10. CDR1 MNHEY and CDR2 SVGEGT come from the germline V gene. CDR3 sequence (DNA): TGTGCCGGGAGACTAGCTGGCACCCAAGAGACCCAGTACTTC. The encoded protein is CAGRLAGTQETQYF.

This clonotype showed up just once. The J gene is TRBJ1-1, the V gene TRBV19, with no clear D. Germline loops: CDR1 LNHDA, CDR2 SQIVND (reference sequence). The CDR3 is made up of 13 amino acids. V was pared by 4 bases and J by 0 bases, with 6 bases between. In nucleotides, the CDR3 is TGTGCCAGTAGTACGGTCATGAACACTGAAGCTTTCTTT. Residues: CASSTVMNTEAFF.

CDR3: CASSAGPYNSPLHF. CDR3 DNA sequence: TGTGCCAGCAGTGCGGGACCATATAATTCACCCCTCCACTTT. This sequence joins TRBV6-1 and TRBJ1-6, with TRBD1 as a possible D gene (5 bases). Looked up from germline, CDR1 is MNHNS and CDR2 is SASEGT. CDR3 length: 14 amino acids. Trimming cost V 4 bases and J 4 bases, with 8 bases left between them.

The rearrangement uses TRBV7-2 and TRBJ2-3; D is perhaps TRBD1 (6 bases). The CDR3 is made up of 14 amino acids. CDR1 and CDR2 (germline): SGHTA, FQGNSA. Trimming left V 7 bases short and J 3 bases short, with 14 bases between. The CDR3 loop is CASILGRGTDTQYF. CDR3 bases: TGTGCCAGCATCCTGGGCAGGGGAACAGATACGCAGTATTTT. The whole variable domain, remainder taken from reference TRBV7-2 and TRBJ2-3, is GAGVSQSPSNKVTEKGKDVELRCDPISGHTALYWYRQSLGQGLEFLIYFQGNSAPDKSGLPSDRFSAERTGGSVSTLTIQRTQQEDSAVYLCASILGRGTDTQYFGPGTRLTVL.

The chain couples TRBV3-1 to TRBJ1-2; D not resolved. Per germline, CDR1 LGHDT and CDR2 YNNKEL (reference sequence). With 3 bases removed from V and 2 bases from J, the gap between germline ends came to 4 bases. The CDR3 is 12 amino acids. CDR3 protein: CASSQGNYGYTF. For the CDR3, the DNA is TGTGCCAGCAGCCAGGGGAACTATGGCTACACCTTC.

This clonotype was observed a few times. The genes are TRBV20-1 and TRBJ1-6, with D perhaps matching TRBD1 (5 bases). Germline CDR1 is DFQATT and CDR2 is SNEGSKA (reference sequence). The CDR3 consists of 15 residues. Trimming left V 1 base short and J 1 base short, with 8 bases between. The CDR3 loop reads CSARVRGSYNSPLHF. The CDR3 region has the DNA TGCAGTGCTAGAGTGAGGGGTTCCTATAATTCACCCCTCCACTTT.

The J gene is TRBJ2-7, the V gene TRBV20-1, with D perhaps being TRBD1 or TRBD2 (6 bases each). CDR1 and CDR2 (germline): DFQATT, SNEGSKA (reference sequence). V dropped 1 base and J dropped 2 bases, with 12 bases sitting between them. The CDR3 runs 14 residues. The CDR3 DNA reads TGCAGTGCTAGAGTGAAGGGGGGTGCCTACGAGCAGTACTTC. The encoded protein is CSARVKGGAYEQYF.

This chain connects TRBV20-1 to TRBJ1-4; 9 nucleotides match TRBD1. With V trimmed by 4 bases and J by 10 bases, 7 bases remained unmatched. This CDR3 region has 13 residues. Per germline, CDR1 DFQATT and CDR2 SNEGSKA (reference sequence). The CDR3 DNA reads TGCAGTGCTACCGGTGGGACAGGGCGAAAACTGTTTTTT. Translated, it gives CSATGGTGRKLFF.

The CDR3 nucleotides are TGTGCCAGCAGTGTTTCGAAGGGGGTAGGAGAGACCCAGTACTTC. It encodes CASSVSKGVGETQYF. The chain is built from TRBV2 and TRBJ2-5; perhaps TRBD1 as D (6 bases). The CDR3 is 15 residues long. Looked up from germline, CDR1 is SNHLY and CDR2 is FYNNEI. V was cut by 4 bases and J by 4 bases, with 16 bases left in between.

V is TRBV15 and J is TRBJ1-1; TRBD1 matches 7 bases. CDR1 LNHNV and CDR2 YYDKDF come from the germline V gene (reference sequence). After removal of 0 bases from V and 4 bases from J, the junction contained 5 bases not matched to a gene. The CDR3 is 15 amino acids. This CDR3 reads CATSREGRGGTEAFF. In DNA, the CDR3 is TGTGCCACCAGCAGAGAGGGCAGGGGGGGCACTGAAGCTTTCTTT.

This chain uses TRBV20-1 with TRBJ2-1, with 10 positions matching TRBD2. The junction had 8 bases not matched to a gene; V was cut back by 6 bases and J by 6 bases. The CDR3 is 14 residues long. Per germline, CDR1 DFQATT and CDR2 SNEGSKA (reference sequence). The CDR3 loop is CSARGLAGANEQFF. CDR3 sequence (DNA): TGCAGTGCCCGTGGGCTAGCGGGAGCCAATGAGCAGTTCTTC.

The sample holds a few counts of this clonotype. The V call is TRBV7-3, the J call TRBJ1-6; perhaps TRBD1 as D (6 bases). The CDR3 extends over 15 amino acids. V was pared by 5 bases and J by 4 bases, with 12 bases between. Germline loops: CDR1 SGHTA, CDR2 FQGTGA. CDR3 in DNA: TGTGCCAGCAGCGCTAACGGACAGTATAATTCACCCCTCCACTTT. This codes for CASSANGQYNSPLHF.

Comments on this clonotype: One end of the junction does not line up with germline, which may come from a read error. The chain is built from TRBV6-1 and TRBJ1-2; maybe TRBD1 (6 bases). The CDR3 is 14 residues long. CDR1 MNHNS and CDR2 SASEGT come from the germline V gene. The CDR3 loop is CAGSPQGRVNGYTF. CDR3 DNA: TGTGCCGGCAGCCCCCAGGGGAGGGTGAACGGCTACACCTTC.